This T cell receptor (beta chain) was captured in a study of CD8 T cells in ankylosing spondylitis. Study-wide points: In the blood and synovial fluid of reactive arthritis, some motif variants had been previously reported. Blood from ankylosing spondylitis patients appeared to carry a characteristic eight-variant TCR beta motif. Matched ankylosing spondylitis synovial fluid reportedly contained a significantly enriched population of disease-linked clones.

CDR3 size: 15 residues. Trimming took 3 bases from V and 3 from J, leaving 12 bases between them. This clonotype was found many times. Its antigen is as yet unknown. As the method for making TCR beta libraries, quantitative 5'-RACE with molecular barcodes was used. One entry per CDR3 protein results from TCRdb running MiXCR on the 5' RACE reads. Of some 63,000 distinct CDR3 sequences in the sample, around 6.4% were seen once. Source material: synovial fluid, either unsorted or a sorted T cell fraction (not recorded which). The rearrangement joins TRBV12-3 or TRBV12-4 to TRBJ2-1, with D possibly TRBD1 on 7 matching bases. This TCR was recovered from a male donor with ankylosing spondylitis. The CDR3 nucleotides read TGTGCCAGCAGTTTGGGGCAGGGGGGCTACAATGAGCAGTTCTTC. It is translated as CASSLGQGGYNEQFF.